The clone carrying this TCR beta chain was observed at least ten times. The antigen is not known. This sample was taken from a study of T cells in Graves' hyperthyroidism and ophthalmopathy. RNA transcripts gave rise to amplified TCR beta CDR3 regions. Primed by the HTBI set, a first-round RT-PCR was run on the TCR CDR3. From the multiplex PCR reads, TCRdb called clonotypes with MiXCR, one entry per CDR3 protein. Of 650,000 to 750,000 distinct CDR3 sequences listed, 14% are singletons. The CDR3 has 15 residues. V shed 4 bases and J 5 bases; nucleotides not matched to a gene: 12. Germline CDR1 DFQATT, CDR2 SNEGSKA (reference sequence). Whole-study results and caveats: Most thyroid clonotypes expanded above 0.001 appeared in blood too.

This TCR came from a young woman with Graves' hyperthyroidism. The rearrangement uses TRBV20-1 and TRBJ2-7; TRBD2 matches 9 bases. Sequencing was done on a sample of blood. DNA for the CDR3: TGCAGTGCTACTCGGCCAGCTAGCGGGATCAACGAGCAGTACTTC. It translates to CSATRPASGINEQYF.